The T cell receptor beta chain under discussion was sequenced for a study of PD-L1 blockade in urothelial cancer. As for the study in general: Atezolizumab 1,200 mg was given intravenously every 3 weeks, starting 2014. Male sex and bladder-origin urothelial cancer were recorded for about 85% of the roughly 29 patients.

Repertoires were generated with immunoSEQ multiplex PCR, while TCRdb's copy carries only in-frame clones and drops some. The table records about 24,000 clones, 87% of them present only once. The V end was cut by 0 bases, the J end by 6 bases, with 10 bases between. CDR1 and CDR2 (germline): SGHRS, YFSETQ. The CDR3 spans 15 residues. Per-patient samples, pretreatment and on-treatment, numbered 1 to 8. Specimen: PBMCs, collected around atezolizumab (anti-PD-L1) treatment. The chain uses TRBV5-1 and TRBJ1-6; unclear D gene. The sequence was collected from a man aged 50-60 years with urothelial cancer. The CDR3 region is CASSLEMGSNSPLHF. The CDR3, as DNA: TGCGCCAGCAGCTTGGAGATGGGGAGTAATTCACCCCTCCACTTT.